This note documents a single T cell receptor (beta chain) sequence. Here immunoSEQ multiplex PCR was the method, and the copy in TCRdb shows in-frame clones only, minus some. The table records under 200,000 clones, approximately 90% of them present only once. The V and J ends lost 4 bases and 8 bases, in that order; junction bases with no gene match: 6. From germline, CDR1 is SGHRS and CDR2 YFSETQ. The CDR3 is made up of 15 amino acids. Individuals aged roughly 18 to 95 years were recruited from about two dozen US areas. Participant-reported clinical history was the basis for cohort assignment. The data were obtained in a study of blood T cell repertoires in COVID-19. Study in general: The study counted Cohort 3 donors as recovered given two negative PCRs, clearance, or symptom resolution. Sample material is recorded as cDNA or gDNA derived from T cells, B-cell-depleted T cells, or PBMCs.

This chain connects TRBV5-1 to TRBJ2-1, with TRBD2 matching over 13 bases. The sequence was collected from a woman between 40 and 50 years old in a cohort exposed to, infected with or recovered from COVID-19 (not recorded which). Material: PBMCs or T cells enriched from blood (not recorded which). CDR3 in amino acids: CASSPLGLAGHEQFF. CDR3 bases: TGCGCCAGCAGCCCCTTGGGACTAGCGGGGCATGAGCAGTTCTTC.